This T cell receptor beta chain was retrieved from a study of T cells after yellow fever vaccination. On the study more broadly: Each low-cell-number fraction was prepared by means of SMART-Seq v4 Ultra Low Input. Study-wide results and caveats: Reappearing after the booster were most of the clones from primary vaccination (less than 98% CD4, roughly 86% CD8).

TCRdb reprocessed the 5' RACE reads via MiXCR and lists one record per CDR3 protein. The sample gives fewer than 450,000 distinct CDR3 sequences, 7% to 9% of which show up once; 17% is in the top ten. Germline assignment: CDR1 SQVTM and CDR2 ANQGSEA. The V end was cut by 4 bases, the J end by 2 bases, with 9 bases between. CDR3 length equals 13 residues. In this sample, this clonotype turned up a few times. Its target is unknown. The material was PBMCs, obtained 45 days after the first yellow fever vaccination. This rearrangement joins TRBV29-1 to TRBJ1-5; possible D gene TRBD1, 6 bases. The sequence derives from a man aged 18 to 35 who received the YFV17D yellow fever vaccine. The CDR3: CSVAGVGNQPQHF. CDR3 nucleotide sequence: TGCAGCGTTGCAGGGGTTGGCAATCAGCCCCAGCATTTT.